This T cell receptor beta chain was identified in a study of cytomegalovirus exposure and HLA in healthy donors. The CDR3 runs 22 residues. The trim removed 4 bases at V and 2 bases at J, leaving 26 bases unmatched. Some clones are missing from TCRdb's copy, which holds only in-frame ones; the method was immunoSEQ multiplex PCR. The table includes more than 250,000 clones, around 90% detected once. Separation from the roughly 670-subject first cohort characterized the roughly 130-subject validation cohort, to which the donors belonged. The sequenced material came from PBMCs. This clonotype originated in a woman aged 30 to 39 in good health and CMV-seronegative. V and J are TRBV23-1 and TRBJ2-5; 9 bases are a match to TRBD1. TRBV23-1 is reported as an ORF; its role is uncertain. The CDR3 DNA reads TGCGCCAGCAGTCCCTCGGGACAGGGTCCGACGATAGGACTAGTAAATCAAGAGACCCAGTACTTC. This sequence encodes CASSPSGQGPTIGLVNQETQYF.